This T cell receptor beta chain was sequenced in a study of sequential checkpoint blockade in melanoma. Study-wide background: Matched biopsies came pretreatment and at week 13 for some 21 patients.

The length of the CDR3 is 20 residues. Unmatched junction bases numbered 17, after V lost 1 base and J lost 0 bases. Germline CDR1 SSHAT, CDR2 FNYEAQ (reference sequence). Libraries were prepared by immunoSEQ multiplex PCR; TCRdb keeps only in-frame clonotypes and omits some of them. The profile shows 12,000 or so clones, about 26% of them singletons. Documented treatment: randomized to nivolumab then ipilimumab (arm A) or the reverse (arm B). Source: tumor tissue (inferred from file names), taken from a patient given nivolumab and ipilimumab in sequence. The chain recombines TRBV7-7 with TRBJ2-7, with 8 bases that match TRBD1. This sequence originates from a human donor with melanoma. CDR3 nucleotides: TGTGCCAGCAGCTTAGGGCATTTAGACAGGGGAGGTCGTTACTCCTACGAGCAGTACTTC. Its protein is CASSLGHLDRGGRYSYEQYF.